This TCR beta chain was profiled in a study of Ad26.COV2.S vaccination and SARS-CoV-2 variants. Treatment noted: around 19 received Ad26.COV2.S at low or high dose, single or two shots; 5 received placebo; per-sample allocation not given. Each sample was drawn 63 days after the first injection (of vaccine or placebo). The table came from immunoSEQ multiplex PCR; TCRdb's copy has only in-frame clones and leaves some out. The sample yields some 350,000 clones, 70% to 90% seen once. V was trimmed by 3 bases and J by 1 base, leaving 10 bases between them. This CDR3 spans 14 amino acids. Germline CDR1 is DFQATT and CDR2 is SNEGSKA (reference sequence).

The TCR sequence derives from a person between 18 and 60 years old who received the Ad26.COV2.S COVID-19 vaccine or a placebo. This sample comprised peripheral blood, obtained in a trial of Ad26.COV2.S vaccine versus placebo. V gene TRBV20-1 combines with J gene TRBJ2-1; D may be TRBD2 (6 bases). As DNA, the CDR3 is TGCAGTGCTAGTAGCGGACCTTCCTACAATGAGCAGTTCTTC. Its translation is CSASSGPSYNEQFF.